This passage covers 18 T cell receptor beta chains from one sample sequenced in a study of tumor-infiltrating lymphocytes in primary liver carcinoma. A constant-region primer served to make TCR beta cDNA from roughly 460 ng total RNA. Three rounds of nested multiplex PCR with slightly modified ARM-PCR produced TCR beta libraries. Two initial PCR rounds of about 11 cycles each paired TRBV1-TRBV30 forward primers with a C-beta reverse primer. TCRdb reprocessed the multiplex PCR reads with MiXCR, giving one entry per CDR3 protein. The data show approximately 210,000 distinct CDR3 sequences, less than 65% seen once. Blood RNA was derived from unsorted whole blood, and germline DNA was extracted too. Sequencing was performed on peripheral blood. Source of these receptors: a woman aged 55-70 years with primary liver carcinoma and hepatitis B virus infection.

The count of this clonotype is one. The junction and the germline gene differ at one end; a read error may be behind it. The chain links TRBV29-1 to TRBJ2-2; the D gene could be TRBD1 or TRBD2 (5 bases each). Germline V gene lookup returns CDR1 SQVTM and CDR2 ANQGSEA. This CDR3 region has 23 residues. In DNA, the CDR3 is TGCAGCGTTGAACCCGGAAGCAGGGTAGGATTCACTCCTCAAAACCCGAACACCGGGGACCTGTTTTTC. It encodes CSVEPGSRVGFTPQNPNTGDLFF.

The chain is built from TRBV12-3 or TRBV12-4 and TRBJ2-1; weak D call: TRBD2 (6 bases). The CDR3 is made up of 13 amino acids. Trimming pared 10 bases from V and 9 bases from J, leaving 19 bases between. This CDR3 reads CAIPGLSKSEQFF. The CDR3 DNA reads TGTGCCATCCCGGGACTCTCAAAAAGTGAGCAGTTCTTC.

As for this clonotype: Relative to the germline gene, one junction end is altered; a read error may explain this. This chain joins TRBV5-1 and TRBJ2-5; D is perhaps TRBD2 (5 bases). CDR3 length equals 14 residues. The germline gives CDR1 SGHRS, CDR2 YFSETQ. As DNA, the CDR3 is TGCGCCAGCAGCTTGATGAGGGAAAAAGAGACGCAGTACTTC. The encoded protein is CASSLMREKETQYF.

Note on this clonotype: One end of the junction does not line up with germline, which may come from a read error. The chain recombines TRBV6-5 with TRBJ2-3; D remains ambiguous. Germline values: CDR1 MNHEY, CDR2 SVGAGI. The CDR3 loop spans 14 amino acids. The CDR3 DNA reads as TGTGCCAGTATCAGATTATTGGGGTCAGAGACGCAGTATTTT. Amino acids: CASIRLLGSETQYF.

Comments on this clonotype: The junction departs from the called germline gene at one end, perhaps through a read error. The V and J genes are TRBV29-1 and TRBJ2-7; D is perhaps TRBD2 (5 bases). This CDR3 comprises 12 residues. Germline assignment: CDR1 SQVTM and CDR2 ANQGSEA. The CDR3, as DNA: TGTCGCGTTGAGGGCGATAAGCGCGAGCAGTACTTC. Its translation is CRVEGDKREQYF.

This clonotype was seen many times. The chain employs TRBV7-8 and TRBJ1-1, with D uncertain. Trimming removed 5 bases at V and 2 bases at J, with 12 bases between. In germline, CDR1 is SGHVS, CDR2 FQNEAQ. The CDR3 contains 14 residues. The CDR3 sequence is CASSASTVNTEAFF. The CDR3 coding sequence is TGTGCCAGCAGCGCCTCCACAGTTAACACTGAAGCTTTCTTT.

Of note for this clonotype: A read error is likely, as this CDR3 ends without the conserved phenylalanine or tryptophan. The chain links TRBV11-3 to TRBJ1-1; D ambiguous. Germline-derived CDR1 and CDR2 are SGHNT and YENEEA. There are 14 residues in the CDR3. The DNA for the CDR3 is TGTGCCTGCAGCACGGGAACAGAAAACACTGAAGCTTTCGTT. Translation: CACSTGTENTEAFV.

With respect to this clonotype: One junction end does not reproduce the germline sequence, and a read error may be involved. The chain carries TRBV11-2 and TRBJ1-1; D not certain. The CDR3 sequence is 15 residues long. Germline CDR1 is SGHAT and CDR2 is FQNNGV. CDR3 coding DNA: TGTGCCAGCAGCCTAATCAGAGGCGAGAACACTGAAACTTTCTTT. This encodes CASSLIRGENTETFF.

Note on this clonotype: A much larger clone lies one base from this, so it may be a read error. This chain links TRBV6-6 with TRBJ1-1; D remains unclear. The CDR3 spans 13 residues. Germline V gene lookup returns CDR1 MNHNY and CDR2 SVGAGI (reference sequence). CDR3 residues: CAGSTRENSWAFF. DNA of the CDR3: TGTGCCGGCAGTACCCGGGAAAACTCATGGGCTTTCTTT.

This clonotype was observed many times. The CDR3 DNA sequence: TGTGCCAGCCTCGACAGGGCAGTCAAAAACATTCAGTACTTC. Encoded protein: CASLDRAVKNIQYF. The chain links TRBV6-1 to TRBJ2-4; 7 bases map to TRBD1. J lost 3 bases, V lost 8 bases, and 7 bases had no gene match. In germline, CDR1 is MNHNS, CDR2 SASEGT. This CDR3 has 14 residues.

On this clonotype: Germline and junction disagree at one end, which may indicate a read error. The genes are TRBV4-1 and TRBJ2-3; possibly TRBD1 for D (5 bases). Germline CDR1 MGHRA, CDR2 YSYEKL. The CDR3 loop spans 15 amino acids. This CDR3 reads CASSQDPRVADAQYF. The CDR3 nucleotides are TGCGCCAGCAGCCAAGACCCCAGGGTAGCAGATGCGCAGTATTTT.

To note about this clonotype: Given a much more abundant clone one base away, this may be a read error. The chain combines TRBV29-1 with TRBJ1-1; no clear D gene. Germline V lookup: CDR1 SQVTM, CDR2 ANQGSEA. This CDR3 has 15 amino acids. CDR3 sequence: CSGQFSGTMNIEAFF. The CDR3 nucleotides read TGCAGCGGTCAGTTTTCCGGAACCATGAACATTGAAGCTTTCTTT.

In its sample, this clonotype was seen many times. The chain has TRBV12-3 or TRBV12-4 and TRBJ1-2; D not resolved. There are 17 residues in the CDR3. The V gene lost 3 bases and the J gene lost 4 bases, with 21 bases spanning the gap. CDR3 in amino acids: CASSFSFRDGPSYGYTF. The CDR3 region has the DNA TGTGCCAGCAGTTTTTCGTTCCGAGACGGTCCGTCCTATGGCTACACCTTC.

Of note for this clonotype: In this CDR3 the conserved last residue, phenylalanine or tryptophan, is missing, so a read error is likely. The chain uses TRBV11-2 and TRBJ2-1; TRBD2 matches at 14 bases. J lost 4 bases, V lost 6 bases, and 14 bases had no gene match. Germline loops: CDR1 SGHAT, CDR2 FQNNGV. The CDR3 spans 19 residues. The CDR3 sequence is CASRVRDRGLAGVYNEQFY. The CDR3 nucleotides are TGTGCCAGCAGAGTCCGGGACAGGGGACTAGCGGGAGTTTACAATGAGCAGTTCTAC.

In the case of this clonotype: An end of the junction does not agree with germline; a read error may underlie this. The CDR3 here is CVSTHEGRGEQFF. CDR3 DNA: TGTGTCAGCACACACGAGGGGAGGGGCGAGCAGTTCTTC. This chain joins TRBV6-6 and TRBJ2-1; 7 bases are a match to TRBD2. The germline gives CDR1 MNHNY, CDR2 SVGAGI (reference sequence). The CDR3 runs 13 residues.

Only one count was recorded for this clonotype. Its ends do not fully match the called genes, so a read error is possible. The CDR3 DNA reads TGCAGTGTTGAAGAAGGGGCAGGGCGCACTGATGCTTTCTTT. It encodes CSVEEGAGRTDAFF. The chain couples TRBV29-1 to TRBJ1-1; D perhaps matches TRBD1 (5 bases). This CDR3 region has 14 residues. Germline loops: CDR1 SQVTM, CDR2 ANQGSEA.

This clonotype came up many times. The rearrangement joins TRBV11-2 to TRBJ2-7, with a weak D call TRBD1 (5 bases). This CDR3 has 15 residues. Trimming took off 4 bases at V and 2 bases at J, with 15 bases between the two ends. The germline V gene encodes CDR1 SGHAT and CDR2 FQNNGV. CDR3 in amino acids: CASSSKAGRTYEQYF. The CDR3 nucleotides read TGTGCCAGCAGCTCTAAAGCAGGGCGGACCTACGAGCAGTACTTC.

The chain has TRBV13 and TRBJ1-4; the D gene is possibly TRBD1 (6 bases). This CDR3 contains 15 residues. The V end was cut by 5 bases, the J end by 9 bases, with 19 bases between. Germline CDR1 PRHDT, CDR2 FYEKMQ (reference sequence). CDR3 in amino acids: CASSPSGIGGKKLFF. Here the CDR3 DNA reads TGTGCCAGCAGCCCCTCCGGGATAGGGGGTAAAAAACTGTTTTTT.